The clone carrying this T cell receptor beta chain was recorded a few times. The antigen remains unidentified. The source of the sample is a study of Ad26.COV2.S vaccination and SARS-CoV-2 variants. Study background: Donor was one of the participants in the Ad26.COV2.S arm of the COV1001 trial. Ad26.COV2.S, an intramuscular injection, was given once or twice 56 days apart.

The sample's treatment: 15 to 20 received Ad26.COV2.S at low or high dose, single or two shots; 5 received placebo; per-sample allocation not given. Vaccine and placebo recipients were sampled on day 63 after the first injection. Looked up from germline, CDR1 is LNHDA and CDR2 is SQIVND (reference sequence). The CDR3 is 14 residues long. The V and J ends lost 6 bases and 3 bases respectively, with 11 bases between them. Study-wide points: Non-spike TCR breadth did not differ much between vaccine and placebo recipients. It was reported that spike-specific CD8+ and CD4+ T cell responses were substantially broad after vaccination.

Clones were read by immunoSEQ multiplex PCR, and TCRdb kept only the in-frame ones, dropping some. The sample has about 350,000 clones; around 89% are singletons. The TCR originated in a person aged 18-65 years who received the Ad26.COV2.S COVID-19 vaccine or a placebo. Sequenced here: peripheral blood, sampled in a trial of Ad26.COV2.S vaccine versus placebo. This chain uses TRBV19 with TRBJ2-2; a weak D match, TRBD1 (5 bases). In nucleotides, the CDR3 is TGTGCCAGTAGCAAGGGGTTGGACACCGGGGAGCTGTTTTTT. This gives the protein CASSKGLDTGELFF.